These T cell receptor beta chains were read from a single sample in a study of OX40 agonist ivuxolimab in advanced cancers. The method was immunoSEQ multiplex PCR; TCRdb's version includes in-frame clones alone and lacks a portion of them. The sample gives approximately 72,000 clones, almost 90% of which show up once; 0.85% to 1% is in the top ten. The material sequenced was CD4+ or CD8+ T cells sorted from blood, taken in a trial of the OX40 agonist ivuxolimab. The source of these receptors is an adult with an advanced solid tumor such as melanoma, head and neck, liver or kidney cancer. The CDR3 runs from the conserved cysteine through the conserved F or W. D genes are given only for firm matches. Only some rows state a clone size, as once, few, many or a class for expanded clones.

abundance	v_gene	d_gene	j_gene	CDR3aa	CDR3nt
NA	TRBV28	NA	TRBJ2-7	CASSLTLGTYEQYF	TGTGCCAGCAGTTTGACACTGGGCACCTACGAGCAGTACTTC
NA	TRBV6-1	TRBD2	TRBJ2-5	CASSWGGQETQYF	TGTGCCAGCAGTTGGGGGGGCCAAGAGACCCAGTACTTC
once	TRBV5-1	TRBD1	TRBJ2-6	CASSLAGTGTGANVLTF	TGCGCCAGCAGCTTGGCCGGGACAGGCACTGGGGCCAACGTCCTGACTTTC
NA	TRBV6-5	NA	TRBJ2-5	CASSYRVRETQYF	TGTGCCAGCAGCTACAGGGTTCGAGAGACCCAGTACTTC
NA	TRBV4-3	TRBD1	TRBJ1-1	CASSQEDRGTEAFF	TGCGCCAGCAGCCAAGAAGACAGGGGAACTGAAGCTTTCTTT
NA	TRBV7-3	NA	TRBJ2-5	CASSLAPAETQYF	TGTGCCAGCAGCTTAGCCCCCGCAGAGACCCAGTACTTC
NA	TRBV5-6	TRBD1	TRBJ1-1	CASSKDRGSTEAFF	TGTGCCAGCAGCAAGGACAGGGGTTCCACTGAAGCTTTCTTT
NA	TRBV9	NA	TRBJ2-1	CASSVAGGTGYNEQFF	TGTGCCAGCAGCGTAGCAGGAGGGACGGGCTACAATGAGCAGTTCTTC
NA	TRBV19	NA	TRBJ1-5	CASSMTRAGPNQPQHF	TGTGCCAGTAGTATGACGAGAGCCGGGCCCAATCAGCCCCAGCATTTT
NA	TRBV7-8	NA	TRBJ2-3	CASSPPGRSTDTQYF	TGTGCCAGCAGCCCGCCGGGACGTAGCACAGATACGCAGTATTTT
NA	TRBV28	NA	TRBJ2-3	CASSLVGGTDTQYF	TGTGCCAGCAGTTTAGTGGGGGGCACAGATACGCAGTATTTT
NA	TRBV28	TRBD1	TRBJ2-7	CASSLGTAPYEQYF	TGTGCCAGCAGTTTGGGGACAGCCCCCTACGAGCAGTACTTC
medium-sized	TRBV2	NA	TRBJ2-2	CASRYEQGRHTGELFF	TGTGCCAGCAGGTACGAACAGGGCCGGCACACCGGGGAGCTGTTTTTT
NA	TRBV7-2	NA	TRBJ1-3	CASSFAGASSGNTIYF	TGTGCCAGCAGCTTTGCAGGGGCGAGCTCTGGAAACACCATATATTTT
NA	TRBV28	NA	TRBJ1-3	CASRPGRLAGNTIYF	TGTGCCAGCAGGCCAGGGCGGTTAGCTGGAAACACCATATATTTT
NA	TRBV30	NA	TRBJ1-1	CAWHSRIMNTEAFF	TGTGCCTGGCATAGTCGAATCATGAACACTGAAGCTTTCTTT
NA	TRBV6-1	TRBD1	TRBJ1-3	CASATQGAAGNTIYF	TGTGCCAGCGCCACACAGGGGGCAGCTGGAAACACCATATATTTT
NA	TRBV28	TRBD1	TRBJ1-3	CASSLVTTGGSGNTIYF	TGTGCCAGCAGTTTGGTTACGACAGGGGGCTCGGGAAACACCATATATTTT
NA	TRBV4-3	NA	TRBJ1-1	CASSLNQGRMNTEAFF	TGCGCCAGCAGCCTTAACCAGGGCAGAATGAACACTGAAGCTTTCTTT
NA	TRBV4-2	NA	TRBJ2-3	CASSSSVSTDTQYF	TGTGCCAGCAGCTCTAGCGTCAGCACAGATACGCAGTATTTT
NA	TRBV18	TRBD2	TRBJ2-1	CASSPTRGGNEQFF	TGTGCCAGCTCACCAACGCGGGGGGGCAATGAGCAGTTCTTC
NA	TRBV5-4	TRBD2	TRBJ2-1	CASSPPGGRANNEQFF	TGTGCCAGCAGCCCCCCTGGCGGGAGGGCCAACAATGAGCAGTTCTTC
NA	TRBV19	TRBD2	TRBJ2-2	CASSIPSGRARLTGELFF	TGTGCCAGTAGTATTCCCAGCGGGAGGGCCAGACTTACCGGGGAGCTGTTTTTT
NA	TRBV4-3	NA	TRBJ2-3	CASSAEHTDTQYF	TGCGCCAGCAGCGCCGAACACACAGATACGCAGTATTTT
NA	TRBV6-1	NA	TRBJ1-6	CASSETLQVSSPLHF	TGTGCCAGCAGTGAAACCCTCCAGGTATCTTCACCCCTCCACTTT
NA	TRBV28	NA	TRBJ1-4	CASSFFLDVLRRNEKLFF	TGTGCCAGCAGTTTTTTTTTAGACGTTCTGAGGAGAAATGAAAAACTGTTTTTT
NA	TRBV18	TRBD2	TRBJ2-3	CASSPVGLAGVTDTQYF	TGTGCCAGCTCACCAGTTGGACTAGCGGGGGTGACAGATACGCAGTATTTT
once	TRBV23-1	NA	TRBJ2-3	CASSQTDTQYF	TGCGCCAGCAGTCAAACAGATACGCAGTATTTT
few	TRBV7-2	TRBD1	TRBJ2-2	CASSISLTGRTGELFF	TGTGCCAGCAGCATATCACTGACAGGGCGCACCGGGGAGCTGTTTTTT
NA	TRBV7-2	TRBD2	TRBJ2-5	CASSLWLAGGETQYF	TGTGCCAGCAGCTTATGGTTAGCGGGGGGGGAGACCCAGTACTTC
NA	TRBV11-1	NA	TRBJ1-3	CASSSNGAGPSGNTIYF	TGTGCCAGCAGCTCCAACGGTGCGGGGCCCTCTGGAAACACCATATATTTT
NA	TRBV6-1	TRBD1	TRBJ1-5	CASSSRGLGQPQHF	TGTGCCAGCAGCTCCAGGGGGCTGGGTCAGCCCCAGCATTTT
NA	TRBV30	NA	TRBJ2-5	CAWGGGGQETQYF	TGTGCCTGGGGGGGAGGGGGCCAAGAGACCCAGTACTTC
NA	TRBV28	TRBD1	TRBJ2-7	CASHTTGGIAYEQYF	TGTGCCAGCCACACTACAGGGGGCATCGCCTACGAGCAGTACTTC
NA	TRBV5-6	NA	TRBJ1-5	CASSFMGDQPQHF	TGTGCCAGCAGCTTTATGGGGGATCAGCCCCAGCATTTT
NA	TRBV7-2	NA	TRBJ2-3	CASSLAGNRAVDTQYF	TGTGCCAGCAGCTTAGCGGGTAACCGGGCGGTAGATACGCAGTATTTT
NA	TRBV7-2	NA	TRBJ1-2	CASSGTGTYGYTF	TGTGCCAGCAGCGGGACCGGGACCTATGGCTACACCTTC
NA	TRBV13	TRBD2	TRBJ2-3	CASSLRLGGRSDTQYF	TGTGCCAGCAGCCTCAGGCTGGGCGGGAGATCAGATACGCAGTATTTT
once	TRBV6-6	NA	TRBJ1-3	CASSLTVGGNTIYF	TGTGCCAGCAGTTTGACAGTAGGTGGAAACACCATATATTTT
once	TRBV6-1	NA	TRBJ1-3	CASSDPGRTSGNTIYF	TGTGCCAGCAGTGACCCGGGCCGAACCTCTGGAAACACCATATATTTT
NA	TRBV4-1	NA	TRBJ1-4	CASSQASGATNEKLFF	TGCGCCAGCAGCCAAGCCTCTGGTGCAACTAATGAAAAACTGTTTTTT
NA	TRBV2	NA	TRBJ2-7	CASSEVIGRGTYEQYF	TGTGCCAGCAGTGAGGTAATTGGCAGGGGAACCTACGAGCAGTACTTC
NA	TRBV6-5	NA	TRBJ2-7	CASSYSRQERHF	TGTGCCAGCAGTTATTCTAGACAAGAACGACACTTC
NA	TRBV5-5	TRBD1	TRBJ2-7	CASSLGQGAFYEQYF	TGTGCCAGCAGCTTGGGACAGGGGGCCTTCTACGAGCAGTACTTC
NA	TRBV9	NA	TRBJ1-1	CASSVAGDTEAFF	TGTGCCAGCAGCGTAGCAGGGGACACTGAAGCTTTCTTT
NA	TRBV19	NA	TRBJ1-1	CATQPLDARSLTEAFF	TGTGCCACCCAACCTCTGGACGCCCGCTCCCTCACTGAAGCTTTCTTT